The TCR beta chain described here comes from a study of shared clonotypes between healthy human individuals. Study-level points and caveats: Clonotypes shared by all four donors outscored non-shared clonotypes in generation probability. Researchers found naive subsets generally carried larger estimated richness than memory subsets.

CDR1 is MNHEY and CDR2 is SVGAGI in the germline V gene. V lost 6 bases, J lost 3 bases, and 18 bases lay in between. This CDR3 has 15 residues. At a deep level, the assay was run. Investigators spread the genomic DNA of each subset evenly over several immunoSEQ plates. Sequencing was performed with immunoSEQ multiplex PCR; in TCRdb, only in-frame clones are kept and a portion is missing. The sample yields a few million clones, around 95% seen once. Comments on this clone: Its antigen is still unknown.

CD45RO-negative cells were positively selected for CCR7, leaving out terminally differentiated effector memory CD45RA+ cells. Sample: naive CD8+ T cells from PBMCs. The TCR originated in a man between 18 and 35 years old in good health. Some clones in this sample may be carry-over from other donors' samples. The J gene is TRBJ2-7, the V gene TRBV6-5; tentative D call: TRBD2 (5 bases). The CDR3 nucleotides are TGTGCCAGCAGCATCACACAAGTCGGGGTCTACGAGCAGTACTTC. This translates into CASSITQVGVYEQYF.